This T cell receptor beta chain was identified during a study of beta chain features in type 1 diabetes. Findings and caveats of the study: Naive, central memory and regulatory TCRB repertoires appeared more similar among patients than healthy donors.

TCRB transcripts that were expressed got sequenced, as all of the isolated RNA had been reverse transcribed. The average read count of naive, central memory and regulatory T cell samples was approximately 3.9 million. Sequenced by immunoSEQ multiplex PCR; TCRdb stores in-frame clones only, minus some. Here the sample spans under 300,000 clones, under 8.5% being singletons. Unmatched junction bases numbered 5, after V lost 1 base and J lost 4 bases. This CDR3 region has 15 residues. Germline CDR1 reads SGHVS; CDR2 reads FQNEAQ. As concerns this clone: The antigen is not known.

The sample consisted of central memory CD4+ T cells from blood. The TCR comes from a woman aged 18 to 35 in good health. The J gene is TRBJ2-3, the V gene TRBV7-8; TRBD1 aligns across 7 bases. The CDR3 DNA follows: TGTGCCAGCAGCTTAGGGGGCCAGGGGGCAGATACGCAGTATTTT. The encoded protein is CASSLGGQGADTQYF.